Included here is one TCR beta chain sequence, with context. This entry comes from a study of blood T cell repertoires in COVID-19. Looking at the study overall: The samples span acute and convalescent COVID-19 from the United States, Italy and Spain. PBMCs, B-cell-depleted T cells, or T cells were the source of the cDNA or gDNA that made up the material.

As originally analysed: The assay estimated nucleated cells by amplifying reference gene primers. Some clones are missing from TCRdb's copy, which holds only in-frame ones; the method was immunoSEQ multiplex PCR. The V and J calls and clone size were taken over from that table, and D and trimming were inferred from the DNA. In the table there are approximately 260,000 clones, around 83% of which are singletons. The sample comprised peripheral blood. This clonotype was obtained from a man younger than 30 with active or convalescent COVID-19.

The CDR3 DNA reads as TGTGCCAGCAGCTTAGAGCCCGGTGGCTACACCTTC. This codes for CASSLEPGGYTF. The rearrangement uses TRBV7-9 and TRBJ1-2, with D unclear. The V gene's germline CDR1 is SEHNR and CDR2 FQNEAQ (reference sequence). This CDR3 region has 12 residues. Trimming cost V 1 base and J 7 bases, with 7 bases left between them. Drawing the rest from reference TRBV7-9 and TRBJ1-2, the complete variable domain is DTGVSQNPRHKITKRGQNVTFRCDPISEHNRLYWYRQTLGQGPEFLTYFQNEAQLEKSRLLSDRFSAERPKGSFSTLEIQRTEQGDSAMYLCASSLEPGGYTFGSGTRLTVV.